This TCR beta chain was found in a study of blood T cell repertoires in COVID-19. At the level of the study: Some COVID-19 samples were acute and others convalescent; all came from the United States, Italy and Spain. PBMCs, B-cell-depleted T cells, or T cells were the source of the cDNA or gDNA that made up the material.

Germline V gene data show CDR1 as SGHRS and CDR2 as YFSETQ. The CDR3 is 14 residues long. Trimming cost V 9 bases and J 6 bases; bases outside gene matches: 8. Authors' processing steps: Counts of nucleated cells, estimated from reference gene primer amplification, were obtained. Assay used: immunoSEQ multiplex PCR; TCRdb lists only in-frame clones, some missing. Clone size and V and J calls were adopted from that table, with D and trimming inferred from the DNA. The sample yields tens of thousands of clones, 91% seen once. The receptor's source is a human donor in a cohort sampled during active COVID-19. The sequenced sample was peripheral blood. The gene calls are TRBV5-1 and TRBJ2-7, with TRBD2 matching 14 bases. This chain's CDR3 is CATNSGTSGSEQYF. In DNA form, the CDR3 reads TGCGCCACCAACAGCGGGACTAGCGGGAGCGAGCAGTACTTC.